The TCR beta chain under discussion was sequenced for a study of control samples from healthy donors and cancer patients. The data were produced by immunoSEQ multiplex PCR, yet TCRdb's version contains in-frame clones alone and is incomplete. The sample contains approximately 110,000 clones, about nine tenths of which appear only once. The V gene end was trimmed by 2 bases and the J gene end by 5 bases; junction bases not matched to a gene: 5. Germline CDR1 LGHNA, CDR2 YSLEER. The CDR3 consists of 16 residues. The sequence came from a woman aged 18-30 years in good health. Sequencing was carried out using blood. V gene TRBV4-3 combines with J gene TRBJ2-3, with 12 bases aligning to TRBD2. The CDR3 loop reads CASSQLAGGPGDTQYF. The CDR3 bases are TGCGCCAGCAGCCAACTAGCGGGAGGGCCAGGAGATACGCAGTATTTT.